Sequencing of this T cell receptor beta chain was carried out in a study of T cell responses to AZD1222 COVID-19 vaccine. The CDR3 has 15 residues. In germline, CDR1 is SEHNR, CDR2 FQNEAQ (reference sequence). The junction had 5 bases not matched to a gene; V was cut back by 5 bases and J by 6 bases. TCRdb's copy holds only in-frame clones and misses some; the assay was immunoSEQ multiplex PCR. The table records 45,000 to 55,000 clones, roughly 80% of them present only once. Source: peripheral blood, taken on day 0 of MenACWY control vaccination. The chain joins TRBV7-9 to TRBJ2-2; 11 bases line up with TRBD1. This clonotype originated in an adult in good health. CDR3 region: CASSRTGGASGELFF. The CDR3 nucleotides are TGTGCCAGCAGCCGGACAGGGGGCGCTTCCGGGGAGCTGTTTTTT. The full variable domain, rest sourced from reference TRBV7-9 and TRBJ2-2, is DTGVSQNPRHKITKRGQNVTFRCDPISEHNRLYWYRQTLGQGPEFLTYFQNEAQLEKSRLLSDRFSAERPKGSFSTLEIQRTEQGDSAMYLCASSRTGGASGELFFGEGSRLTVL.